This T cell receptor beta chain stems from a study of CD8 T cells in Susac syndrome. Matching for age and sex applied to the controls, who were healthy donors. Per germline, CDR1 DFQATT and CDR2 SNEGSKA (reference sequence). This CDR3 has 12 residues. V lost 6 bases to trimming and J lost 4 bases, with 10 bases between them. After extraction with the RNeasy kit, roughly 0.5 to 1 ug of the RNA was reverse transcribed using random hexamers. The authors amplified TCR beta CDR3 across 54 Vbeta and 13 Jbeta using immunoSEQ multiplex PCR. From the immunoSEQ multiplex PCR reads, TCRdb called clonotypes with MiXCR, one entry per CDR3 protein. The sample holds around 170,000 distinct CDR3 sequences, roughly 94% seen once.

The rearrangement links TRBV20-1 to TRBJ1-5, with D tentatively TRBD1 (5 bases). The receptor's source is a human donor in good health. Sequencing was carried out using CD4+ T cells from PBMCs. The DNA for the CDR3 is TGCAGTGCCCGGGACGTAAATCAGCCCCAGCATTTT. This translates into CSARDVNQPQHF.